This T cell receptor beta chain was identified during a study of T cells after yellow fever vaccination (dated by TCRdb to the late 2010s). Looking at the study overall: Libraries from fractions with low cell numbers were prepared with the SMART-Seq v4 Ultra Low Input RNA kit. To track T-cell clones before and after primary and booster YFV17D yellow fever vaccination, bulk TCR alpha and beta repertoires were sequenced longitudinally. Two healthy male donors, one aged 18 to 30 and one aged 30 to 40 years, made up the cohort. Blood was collected at multiple timepoints before and after primary and secondary immunization, and bulk PBMC replicates and cell subsets were isolated. What the work shows at the level of the full study, not this receptor alone: Most clones expanded after primary vaccination (96% of CD4 and 80% to 90% of CD8) were re-detected after the booster, suggesting that broad memory maintenance occurred. Because only a couple of donors were included in the study, the extent to which the findings can be generalized is limited. A small share of clonotypes occurred in both CD4 and CD8 compartments, likely arising from convergent recombination. Computational filtering was needed because FACS-sorted repertoires could contain abundant contaminating clonotypes from the bulk population. Compared with the primary T-cell response, the secondary T-cell response was faster but weaker, reaching its peak on day 5 rather than on day 15.

Reads for this sample came from an Illumina NovaSeq 6000. TCR cDNA was made using 5'RACE template switching, a step that added a universal primer site and unique molecular identifiers. Priming for cDNA synthesis came from both the TCR alpha and TCR beta constant segments. Libraries were amplified in two PCR steps, with sample barcodes and sequencing adapters added in the second step. Sequencing of the libraries was done on either Illumina HiSeq 2500 (2x100 bp) or NovaSeq (2x150 bp). As for the authors' bioinformatics: Reads were demultiplexed and collapsed into UMI consensus sequences with MIGEC, and V(D)J alignment was performed with MiXCR. Using edgeR on replicate PBMC samples, clonotypes were called vaccine-responding if FDR was below 0.01 and the log2 fold change was above 5 up to day 15. Bulk clonotypes were assigned CD4 or CD8 identity according to which sequenced CD4 or CD8 repertoire held them at higher abundance. TCRdb ran its own pipeline on the public reads, namely fastp trimming at Q25 and MiXCR clone calling, and kept in-frame beta chains. Rows with one shared CDR3 protein collapse into an entry with the most common genes and DNA. TCRdb, not the original authors, processed these V and J calls. The sample profile shows around 310,000 distinct CDR3 sequences; almost 4% of them were found once. The ten largest clones capture more than 20% of the sample.

The CDR3 runs 11 residues from the cysteine to the phenylalanine. The retained sequence is limited to the CDR3, 33 bases, with the frame set at the first base. V sheds 0 bases and J sheds 9 bases, leaving 5 bases between their ends. From a lookup of the germline V gene, CDR1 and CDR2 are WSHSY and SAAADI. Taken with the paper, the label for treatment or condition translates to: live attenuated yellow fever vaccine strain. At each blood-draw timepoint, two biological replicates of bulk PBMCs were collected. PBMCs were isolated from peripheral blood using a standard Ficoll-Paque protocol. TriZol was used to extract RNA from bulk PBMCs, from CD4 and CD8 fractions, and from dextramer-positive and dextramer-negative fractions. Many counts were recorded for this clonotype. Its antigen is unknown. Base qualities are not at hand, and no much larger clone is one base apart.

The sequenced sample was PBMCs, obtained 5 days after the yellow fever booster vaccination. The source is a man aged 18 to 29 who received the YFV17D yellow fever vaccine. This chain joins TRBV10-2 to TRBJ2-5; the D gene remains uncertain. The CDR3 loop reads CASSESMAQYF. The sequenced DNA is TGCGCCAGCAGTGAGTCAATGGCCCAGTACTTC.